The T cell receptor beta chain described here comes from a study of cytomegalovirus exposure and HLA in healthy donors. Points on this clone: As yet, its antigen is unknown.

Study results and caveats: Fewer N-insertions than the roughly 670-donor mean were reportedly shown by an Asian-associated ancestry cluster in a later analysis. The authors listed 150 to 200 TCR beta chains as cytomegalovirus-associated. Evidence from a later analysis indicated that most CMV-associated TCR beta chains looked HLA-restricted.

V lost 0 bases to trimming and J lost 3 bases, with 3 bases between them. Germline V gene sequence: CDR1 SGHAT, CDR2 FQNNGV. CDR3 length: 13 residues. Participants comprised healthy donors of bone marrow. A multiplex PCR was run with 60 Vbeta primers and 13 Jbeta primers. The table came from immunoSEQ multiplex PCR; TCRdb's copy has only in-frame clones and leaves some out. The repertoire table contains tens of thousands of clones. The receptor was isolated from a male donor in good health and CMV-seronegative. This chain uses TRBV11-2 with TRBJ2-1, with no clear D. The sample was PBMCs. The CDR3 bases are TGTGCCAGCAGCTTAGACAACTACAATGAGCAGTTCTTC. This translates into CASSLDNYNEQFF.